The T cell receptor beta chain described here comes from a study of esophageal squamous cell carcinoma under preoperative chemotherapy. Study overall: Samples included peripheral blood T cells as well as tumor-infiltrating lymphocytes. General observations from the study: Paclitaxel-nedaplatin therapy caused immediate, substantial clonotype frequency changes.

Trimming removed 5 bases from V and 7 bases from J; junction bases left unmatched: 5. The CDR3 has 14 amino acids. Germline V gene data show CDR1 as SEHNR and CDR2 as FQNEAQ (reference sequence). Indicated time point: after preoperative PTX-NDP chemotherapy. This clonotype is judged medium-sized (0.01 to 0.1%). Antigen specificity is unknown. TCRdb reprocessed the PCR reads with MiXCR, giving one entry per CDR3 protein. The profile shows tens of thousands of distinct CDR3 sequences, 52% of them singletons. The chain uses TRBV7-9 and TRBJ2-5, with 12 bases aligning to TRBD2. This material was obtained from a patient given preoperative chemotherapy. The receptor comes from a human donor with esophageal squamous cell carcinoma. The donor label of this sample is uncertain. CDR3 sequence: CASSGLAGRGTQYF. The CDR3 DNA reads TGTGCCAGCAGCGGACTAGCGGGAAGGGGGACCCAGTACTTC.